This TCR beta chain appears in the sequencing data of a study of cytomegalovirus exposure and HLA in healthy donors. Only in-frame clones appear in the TCRdb table, and some are missing; sequencing was by immunoSEQ multiplex PCR. The sample has under 300,000 clones, around 87% seen once. The CDR3 runs to 16 residues. Germline V gives CDR1 SGDLS, CDR2 YYNGEE. The ends lost 3 bases at V and 0 bases at J; junction bases unmatched: 6. The chain joins TRBV9 to TRBJ2-5, with 9 bases aligning to TRBD1. Material: PBMCs. The clonotype was recovered from a woman younger than 45 in good health and CMV-seropositive. The CDR3 sequence is CASSERGQGHQETQYF. The CDR3 region has the DNA TGTGCCAGCAGCGAGAGGGGACAGGGCCACCAAGAGACCCAGTACTTC.